The source of this T cell receptor (beta chain) is a study of blood T cells in healthy people across ages. Then a second PCR, running roughly 7 to 11 cycles, was carried out with a sample-barcoded 5' primer and a J-beta primer mix. One entry per CDR3 protein results from TCRdb running MiXCR on the 5' RACE reads. The table records 500,000 to 700,000 distinct CDR3 sequences, about 28% of them present only once. CDR3 length: 14 residues. Germline values: CDR1 MDHEN, CDR2 SYDVKM. Each donor gave 9 to 10 milliliters of peripheral blood. Per-sample yields of isolated PBMCs were at least 7 million. On this clonotype itself: Since a much larger clone is just one base distant, this may be a read error.

The chain has TRBV28 and TRBJ2-3; the match to TRBD2 covers 9 bases. The sequence was collected from a woman of 80 years or more in good health. Sequenced sample: blood. The CDR3 nucleotides read TGTGCCGGCAGTTTAGCGGGGGTCCAGGATACGCAGTATTTT. This translates into CAGSLAGVQDTQYF.